These 14 T cell receptor beta chains came from one sample sequenced in a study of identical twins. TCRdb itself ran the 5' RACE reads through MiXCR, one entry per CDR3 protein. The profile covers 1.5 million to 2 million distinct CDR3 sequences, with under 35% appearing a single time and under 0.35% taken by the ten largest. Input material: cord blood. These TCRs come from a newborn girl in good health.

In this sample, this clonotype turned up a few times. V gene TRBV29-1 combines with J gene TRBJ1-1; possibly TRBD1 for D (5 bases). Germline V gene sequence: CDR1 SQVTM, CDR2 ANQGSEA. Trimming removed 6 bases at V and 4 bases at J, with 18 bases between. The CDR3 runs 14 residues. The chain's CDR3 is CSVARRGIGTEAFF. As DNA, the CDR3 is TGCAGCGTGGCCCGACGGGGGATCGGCACTGAAGCTTTCTTT.

This clonotype was counted many times. CDR3 sequence: CASSEERVEDTQYF. CDR3 bases: TGTGCCAGCAGTGAAGAGAGGGTTGAAGATACGCAGTATTTT. J is TRBJ2-3 and V is TRBV2; a weak D match, TRBD2 (5 bases). CDR3 size: 14 residues. Per germline, CDR1 SNHLY and CDR2 FYNNEI. The ends were cut back, 1 base at V and 5 bases at J, with 10 bases in the middle.

The CDR3 DNA follows: TGTGCCAGCAGTTACCGCAAGATTAGTGAAGCTTTCTTT. It codes for CASSYRKISEAFF. The V and J genes are TRBV6-5 and TRBJ1-1; D not resolved. The V gene's germline CDR1 is MNHEY and CDR2 SVGAGI. Trimming left V 2 bases short and J 7 bases short, with 11 bases between. This CDR3 region has 13 residues.

This chain connects TRBV27 to TRBJ2-5, with a tentative D call TRBD2 (6 bases). This CDR3 is 15 amino acids long. Germline V gene lookup returns CDR1 MNHEY and CDR2 SMNVEV (reference sequence). Trimming pared 2 bases from V and 5 bases from J, leaving 15 bases between. CDR3 residues: CASSLRGLGWETQYF. In nucleotides, the CDR3 is TGTGCCAGCAGTTTACGGGGACTTGGATGGGAGACCCAGTACTTC.

V is TRBV6-6 and J is TRBJ2-3, with D perhaps TRBD1 (5 bases). Germline CDR1 reads MNHNY; CDR2 reads SVGAGI (reference sequence). The V end lost 1 base, the J end lost 2 bases, and 10 bases lay between the germline ends. The CDR3 is made up of 15 amino acids. In nucleotides, the CDR3 is TGTGCCAGCAGTTACTTCAGGGTCCTCACAGATACGCAGTATTTT. Its protein is CASSYFRVLTDTQYF.

This clonotype was counted ten times or more. The V call is TRBV28, the J call TRBJ2-1; no reliable D call. Trimming cost V 7 bases and J 7 bases, with 20 bases left between them. The length of the CDR3 is 15 residues. From germline, CDR1 is MDHEN and CDR2 SYDVKM. The CDR3 DNA reads TGTGCCAGCACCCTTTCAAGTGGAGCTAAAAATGAGCAGTTCTTC. Its protein is CASTLSSGAKNEQFF.

The chain links TRBV24-1 to TRBJ2-3, with D possibly TRBD2 on 5 matching bases. CDR1 and CDR2 from the germline V gene are KGHDR and SFDVKD. The CDR3 contains 12 residues. The V and J ends lost 3 bases and 11 bases respectively, with 11 bases between them. CDR3 amino acids: CATSDPSGGQYF. CDR3 in DNA: TGTGCCACCAGTGATCCTAGTGGAGGGCAGTATTTT.

V is TRBV12-3 or TRBV12-4 and J is TRBJ2-1; TRBD2 matches 10 bases. The junction had 14 bases not matched to a gene; V was cut back by 1 base and J by 8 bases. This CDR3 has 18 residues. The CDR3 sequence is CASSLELGFLGTSDEQFF. For the CDR3, the DNA is TGTGCCAGCAGTTTAGAATTGGGTTTTTTGGGGACTAGCGATGAGCAGTTCTTC.

This clonotype was observed a handful of times. The genes are TRBV3-1 and TRBJ2-1, with TRBD2 identical over 8 bases. The DNA matches TRBJ2-7 better at its end, which makes the J call doubtful. The CDR3 loop spans 14 amino acids. Germline lookup yields CDR1 LGHDT and CDR2 YNNKEL (reference sequence). The CDR3 DNA is TGTGCCAGCAGCCAAAGCGGGGGCTACAATGAGCAGTACTTC. Its protein is CASSQSGGYNEQYF.

This clonotype has more than one count but fewer than ten. The V gene is TRBV3-1, the J gene TRBJ2-5; the D is unclear. The DNA end is a closer match to TRBJ2-7, so the J assignment may be wrong. CDR3 length equals 14 residues. Germline lookup yields CDR1 LGHDT and CDR2 YNNKEL (reference sequence). CDR3 sequence reads: CASSQDPLNYEQYF. CDR3 DNA: TGTGCCAGCAGCCAAGATCCACTCAACTACGAGCAGTACTTC.

In this sample, this clonotype turned up a few times. The chain uses TRBV4-1 and TRBJ2-7; a weak D match, TRBD2 (5 bases). Trimming left V 2 bases short and J 8 bases short, with 13 bases between. The CDR3 extends over 13 amino acids. CDR1 is MGHRA and CDR2 is YSYEKL in the germline V gene. CDR3 residues: CASSQWLREQQYF. CDR3 nucleotide sequence: TGCGCCAGCAGCCAATGGTTACGGGAACAGCAGTACTTC.

This rearrangement joins TRBV6-1 to TRBJ1-2; 7 bases align to TRBD1. The germline gives CDR1 MNHNS, CDR2 SASEGT. J was trimmed by 13 bases and V by 4 bases; bases with no gene match: 9. This CDR3 is 12 amino acids long. CDR3: CASSAGQFGSTF. The CDR3 DNA follows: TGTGCCAGCAGTGCGGGACAGTTTGGGTCCACCTTC.

This clonotype was found a few times. The V and J genes are TRBV28 and TRBJ1-4, with D hard to call. Trimming pared 2 bases from V and 0 bases from J, leaving 28 bases between. Germline CDR1 is MDHEN and CDR2 is SYDVKM. The CDR3 consists of 22 residues. The CDR3 protein is CASSLRMAVFGALVATNEKLFF. CDR3 nucleotide sequence: TGTGCCAGCAGTTTAAGAATGGCTGTTTTTGGCGCCCTCGTAGCAACTAATGAAAAACTGTTTTTT.

V usage is TRBV20-1 and J usage is TRBJ2-7, with D unresolved. In germline, CDR1 is DFQATT, CDR2 SNEGSKA (reference sequence). CDR3 length equals 12 residues. Trimming removed 0 bases from V and 6 bases from J, with 9 bases in between. The CDR3 region has the DNA TGCAGTGCTAGAGATCGGCAGGCCGAGCAGTACTTC. This encodes CSARDRQAEQYF.